These 27 T cell receptor beta chains came from one sample sequenced in a study of blood T cell repertoires in COVID-19 (dated by TCRdb to between 2020 and 2021). The receptor library was made with the immunoSEQ multiplex PCR assay. The table comes from immuneACCESS by way of TCRdb, which keeps in-frame sequences with V and J called. Part of the clones is missing from these tables; in studies checked, under half for an unresolved V gene and the rest for unknown reasons. The sample yields 300,000 to 400,000 clones; approximately 81% were counted once. About 1.9% of the sample is in the top ten clones. Sequenced sample: PBMCs or T cells enriched from blood (not recorded which). Receptor source: a woman aged 25-40 years who had been exposed to COVID-19.

The chain employs TRBV5-4 and TRBJ1-1; 10 bases match TRBD1. The trim removed 5 bases at V and 7 bases at J, leaving 8 bases unmatched. Germline values: CDR1 SGHNT, CDR2 YYREEE (reference sequence). This CDR3 has 14 amino acids. The CDR3: CASRAGQGLNEAFF. The CDR3 DNA reads TGTGCCAGCAGGGCGGGACAGGGGTTAAATGAAGCTTTCTTT.

The rearrangement joins TRBV14 to TRBJ1-2, with D hard to call. The CDR3 is 13 amino acids. In germline, CDR1 is SGHDN, CDR2 FVKESK. The V end lost 1 base, the J end lost 5 bases, and 8 bases lay between the germline ends. The CDR3 region is CASSQGSRYGYTF. The CDR3 bases are TGTGCCAGCAGCCAAGGAAGCCGATATGGCTACACCTTC.

V and J are TRBV7-2 and TRBJ1-4; possible D gene TRBD1, 6 bases. This CDR3 region has 15 residues. V lost 5 bases and J 6 bases, leaving 16 bases between the germline ends. Per germline, CDR1 SGHTA and CDR2 FQGNSA. The CDR3 loop reads CASSPTTGGHEKLFF. CDR3 nucleotide sequence: TGTGCCAGCAGCCCAACGACAGGTGGCCATGAAAAACTGTTTTTT. The entire variable domain, with the rest obtained from reference TRBV7-2 and TRBJ1-4, is as follows: GAGVSQSPSNKVTEKGKDVELRCDPISGHTALYWYRQSLGQGLEFLIYFQGNSAPDKSGLPSDRFSAERTGGSVSTLTIQRTQQEDSAVYLCASSPTTGGHEKLFFGSGTQLSVL.

The CDR3, as DNA: TGTGCCAGTAGAGAATCAGGGGGCTTTAACAATCAGCCCCAGCATTTT. Translated: CASRESGGFNNQPQHF. V usage is TRBV19 and J usage is TRBJ1-5; TRBD1 matches at 8 bases. CDR3 length: 16 amino acids. Unmatched junction bases numbered 10, after V lost 6 bases and J lost 3 bases. Germline CDR1 reads LNHDA; CDR2 reads SQIVND (reference sequence).

The V and J genes are TRBV15 and TRBJ2-5; D remains ambiguous. The CDR3 contains 13 residues. Trimming removed 8 bases from V and 0 bases from J, with 10 bases in between. Germline CDR1 reads LNHNV; CDR2 reads YYDKDF (reference sequence). The CDR3 loop reads CATRRGYQETQYF. DNA of the CDR3: TGTGCCACCCGCCGCGGATACCAAGAGACCCAGTACTTC.

This clone was found many times. V and J are TRBV7-9 and TRBJ2-3; weak D call: TRBD2 (6 bases). V shed 1 base and J shed 1 base, with 9 bases lying between them. Looked up from germline, CDR1 is SEHNR and CDR2 is FQNEAQ (reference sequence). The CDR3 extends over 15 amino acids. The CDR3 DNA is TGTGCCAGCAGCTTAGAGGACTACCGCACAGATACGCAGTATTTT. This translates into CASSLEDYRTDTQYF.

The chain couples TRBV5-1 to TRBJ2-5; D is possibly TRBD1 (6 bases). The CDR3 consists of 15 residues. Germline V lookup: CDR1 SGHRS, CDR2 YFSETQ. Trimming took off 0 bases at V and 2 bases at J, with 11 bases between the two ends. The CDR3 DNA reads TGCGCCAGCAGCTTGGAAAGGGGGTCACAAGAGACCCAGTACTTC. It codes for CASSLERGSQETQYF.

The V call is TRBV4-1, the J call TRBJ2-7; 9 positions agree with TRBD1. Germline V lookup: CDR1 MGHRA, CDR2 YSYEKL. The CDR3 is 13 amino acids. Germline trimming cut 5 bases from V and 6 bases from J; bases unmatched to any gene: 5. Here the CDR3 reads CASSGQGRSEQYF. The CDR3 nucleotides are TGCGCCAGCAGCGGACAGGGGAGGAGCGAGCAGTACTTC.

J is TRBJ2-7 and V is TRBV2, with D unclear. This CDR3 spans 13 amino acids. Looked up from germline, CDR1 is SNHLY and CDR2 is FYNNEI. The V and J ends lost 3 bases and 4 bases respectively, with 10 bases between them. The chain's CDR3 is CASSETGSYEQYF. CDR3 bases: TGTGCCAGCAGTGAGACGGGTTCATACGAGCAGTACTTC.

This chain joins TRBV3-1 (or the pseudogene TRBV3-2) and TRBJ2-5, with TRBD1 identical over 7 bases. Germline CDR1 LGHDT, CDR2 YNNKEL (reference sequence). V was clipped by 4 bases and J by 9 bases; unmatched bases: 5. CDR3 length equals 12 residues. The CDR3 DNA follows: TGTGCCAGCAGCCTATCCCAGGGGGCCCAGTACTTC. Amino acid sequence: CASSLSQGAQYF.

This chain joins TRBV5-1 and TRBJ1-1; TRBD1 agrees at 7 bases. Germline V gene sequence: CDR1 SGHRS, CDR2 YFSETQ. V lost 6 bases to trimming and J lost 2 bases; unmatched junction nucleotides: 7. The CDR3 consists of 14 residues. CDR3 region: CASNSRGGNTEAFF. The CDR3 DNA reads as TGCGCCAGCAATAGTAGAGGGGGCAACACTGAAGCTTTCTTT.

In DNA, the CDR3 is TGTGCCAGCAGTCCCTCAGGGGGCAACAATTCACCCCTCCACTTT. It codes for CASSPSGGNNSPLHF. V is TRBV28 and J is TRBJ1-6; TRBD1 agrees at 8 bases. There are 15 residues in the CDR3. Per the germline V gene, CDR1 is MDHEN and CDR2 is SYDVKM. J gave up 7 bases and V 5 bases, and 7 bases lay outside the gene matches.

The gene calls are TRBV5-1 and TRBJ2-3; D gene ambiguous. The CDR3 is 13 residues long. CDR1 is SGHRS and CDR2 is YFSETQ in the germline V gene. Trimming removed 0 bases from V and 2 bases from J, with 4 bases in between. The CDR3 loop reads CASSLGYTDTQYF. CDR3 DNA: TGCGCCAGCAGCTTGGGCTACACAGATACGCAGTATTTT. The entire variable domain, with the rest obtained from reference TRBV5-1 and TRBJ2-3, is as follows: KAGVTQTPRYLIKTRGQQVTLSCSPISGHRSVSWYQQTPGQGLQFLFEYFSETQRNKGNFPGRFSGRQFSNSRSEMNVSTLELGDSALYLCASSLGYTDTQYFGPGTRLTVL.

The CDR3, as DNA: TGTGCCAGCAGTGAGGACAACTATAATTCACCCCTCCACTTT. Translated, it gives CASSEDNYNSPLHF. This sequence joins TRBV6-1 and TRBJ1-6, with D tentatively TRBD1 (5 bases). From germline, CDR1 is MNHNS and CDR2 SASEGT. This CDR3 spans 14 amino acids. Trimming stripped 3 bases from V and 3 bases from J, with 6 bases between.

The chain joins TRBV6-1 to TRBJ2-3; 8 bases align to TRBD2. There are 16 residues in the CDR3. The germline gives CDR1 MNHNS, CDR2 SASEGT. The ends lost 4 bases at V and 2 bases at J; junction bases unmatched: 8. The CDR3 sequence is CASSGRAGETTDTQYF. The CDR3 bases are TGTGCCAGCAGTGGGCGAGCGGGGGAAACCACAGATACGCAGTATTTT.

This chain joins TRBV3-1 (or the pseudogene TRBV3-2) and TRBJ1-6; TRBD1 aligns across 8 bases. V was clipped by 3 bases and J by 6 bases; unmatched bases: 1. The CDR3 has 14 residues. The germline CDR1 and CDR2 sequences are LGHDT and YNNKEL (reference sequence). CDR3 protein: CASSQGQANSPLHF. CDR3 DNA sequence: TGTGCCAGCAGCCAGGGACAGGCTAATTCACCCCTCCACTTT.

The chain joins TRBV27 to TRBJ2-1; D is possibly TRBD2 (5 bases). The CDR3 contains 16 residues. Germline V lookup: CDR1 MNHEY, CDR2 SMNVEV (reference sequence). With 6 bases removed from V and 6 bases from J, the gap between germline ends came to 21 bases. The CDR3 sequence: CASSRGFTSYSNEQFF. CDR3 nucleotide sequence: TGTGCCAGCAGCCGGGGTTTTACTAGTTATAGCAATGAGCAGTTCTTC.

The V call is TRBV5-1, the J call TRBJ1-1; a weak D match, TRBD1 (5 bases). This CDR3 is built from 15 residues. Trimming removed 4 bases at V and 0 bases at J, with 13 bases between. In germline, CDR1 is SGHRS, CDR2 YFSETQ. CDR3: CASSPQGPMNTEAFF. The CDR3 DNA reads as TGCGCCAGCAGCCCCCAGGGCCCCATGAACACTGAAGCTTTCTTT.

This clone appeared once. V usage is TRBV4-1 and J usage is TRBJ2-1, with 9 bases lining up with TRBD1. Trimming at V came to 4 bases and at J to 6 bases, leaving 7 bases not matched to a gene. This CDR3 has 15 amino acids. Germline values: CDR1 MGHRA, CDR2 YSYEKL. The CDR3, as DNA: TGCGCCAGCAGCCGGGACAGGGACGCCTCCAATGAGCAGTTCTTC. As protein: CASSRDRDASNEQFF.

V is TRBV21-1 and J is TRBJ1-2. TRBV21-1 is annotated as a pseudogene. This CDR3 has 18 amino acids. The CDR3 is CASSKNGGAIPSTYGYTF. In DNA, the CDR3 is TGTGCCAGCAGCAAAAATGGAGGGGCCATCCCATCCACCTATGGCTACACCTTC.

This chain links TRBV27 with TRBJ2-3; tentatively, D is TRBD1 (5 bases). Trimming took 6 bases from V and 2 from J, leaving 18 bases between them. In germline, CDR1 is MNHEY, CDR2 SMNVEV (reference sequence). CDR3 length equals 16 residues. CDR3 protein: CASRLLIQENTDTQYF. The CDR3 coding sequence is TGTGCCAGCAGGCTACTCATACAGGAGAACACAGATACGCAGTATTTT.

This chain links TRBV10-2 with TRBJ2-5; no firm D call. CDR1 is WSHSY, CDR2 SAAADI, per germline. V was pared by 5 bases and J by 4 bases, with 11 bases between. The length of the CDR3 is 13 residues. Here the CDR3 DNA reads TGCGCCAGCAGTCTCCTCCCCTTAGAGACCCAGTACTTC. It is translated as CASSLLPLETQYF.

The chain is built from TRBV7-2 and TRBJ1-2; a possible D gene is TRBD1 (6 bases). Deletions cut 5 bases from V and 3 bases from J, with 13 bases between. This CDR3 region has 14 residues. The germline V gene encodes CDR1 SGHTA and CDR2 FQGNSA. The CDR3 loop reads CASSQRQAHYGYTF. CDR3 nucleotides: TGTGCCAGCAGCCAAAGACAGGCCCACTATGGCTACACCTTC.

The chain joins TRBV21-1 to TRBJ2-1; the table's TRBD2 call for D was not verified on the DNA. TRBV21-1 is listed as a pseudogene. This CDR3 comprises 21 residues. The CDR3 DNA follows: TGTGCCAGCAGCAAAATTCCCTTACGACTTGAAGCGGGGGGTAATTACAATGAGCAGTTCTTC. Translating gives CASSKIPLRLEAGGNYNEQFF.

J is TRBJ1-4 and V is TRBV6-4; no firm D call. The V gene's germline CDR1 is MRHNA and CDR2 SNTAGT. This CDR3 has 18 residues. With 0 bases removed from V and 3 bases from J, the gap between germline ends came to 17 bases. The chain's CDR3 is CASSDSEFRGLPNEKLFF. Written as DNA, the CDR3 is TGTGCCAGCAGTGACTCCGAGTTTCGGGGTCTGCCTAATGAAAAACTGTTTTTT.

V is TRBV5-1 and J is TRBJ2-2, with a tentative D call TRBD2 (6 bases). This CDR3 is 15 amino acids long. Deletions cut 5 bases from V and 0 bases from J, with 11 bases between. Germline assignment: CDR1 SGHRS and CDR2 YFSETQ. CDR3 residues: CASRIAVSNTGELFF. The CDR3 DNA reads TGCGCCAGCAGAATAGCGGTCTCGAACACCGGGGAGCTGTTTTTT.

The chain joins TRBV30 to TRBJ1-3; D gene ambiguous. V lost 4 bases, J lost 4 bases, and 5 bases lay in between. CDR1 and CDR2 from the germline V gene are GTSNPN and SVGIG (reference sequence). The CDR3 contains 11 residues. This chain's CDR3 is CAWTLGNTIYF. For the CDR3, the DNA is TGTGCCTGGACACTGGGAAACACCATATATTTT.